These 28 T cell receptor beta chains came from one sample sequenced in a study of blood T cell repertoires in COVID-19. Profiling relied on immunoSEQ multiplex PCR, and the TCRdb table lists in-frame clones only, not all of them. The sample lists under 300,000 clones; over 80% were seen once. Sequencing input: peripheral blood. Every receptor here comes from a man aged 25-40 years who had recovered from COVID-19.

The rearrangement joins TRBV5-1 to TRBJ1-2; TRBD1 might be the D (5 bases). This CDR3 is built from 13 residues. V was pared by 0 bases and J by 6 bases, with 9 bases between. CDR1 is SGHRS, CDR2 YFSETQ, per germline. CDR3 bases: TGCGCCAGCAGCTTGGCCGGGGGGGATGGCTACACCTTC. Amino acid sequence: CASSLAGGDGYTF.

J is TRBJ1-3 and V is TRBV3-1 (or the pseudogene TRBV3-2); 7 nucleotides match TRBD1. The CDR3 has 16 residues. Germline V gene lookup returns CDR1 LGHDT and CDR2 YNNKEL (reference sequence). J was trimmed by 2 bases and V by 1 base; bases with no gene match: 5. The CDR3 here is CASSQAQGVPGNTIYF. CDR3 nucleotides: TGTGCCAGCAGCCAAGCGCAGGGGGTCCCTGGAAACACCATATATTTT.

The chain combines TRBV11-2 with TRBJ1-1; 8 bases align to TRBD1. This CDR3 has 17 residues. CDR1 and CDR2 (germline): SGHAT, FQNNGV. The V segment lost 2 bases and the J segment 0 bases; nucleotides outside the gene matches: 8. The DNA of the CDR3 is TGTGCCAGCAGCTTATTCAGGGGGCGGTACATGAACACTGAAGCTTTCTTT. It translates to CASSLFRGRYMNTEAFF. The whole variable domain, remainder taken from reference TRBV11-2 and TRBJ1-1, is EAGVAQSPRYKIIEKRQSVAFWCNPISGHATLYWYQQILGQGPKLLIQFQNNGVVDDSQLPKDRFSAERLKGVDSTLKIQPAKLEDSAVYLCASSLFRGRYMNTEAFFGQGTRLTVV.

This clone was observed a few times. The chain uses TRBV20-1 and TRBJ2-7; TRBD2 is a possible D gene (5 bases). The CDR3 has 11 residues. CDR1 is DFQATT, CDR2 SNEGSKA, per germline (reference sequence). V shed 7 bases and J shed 2 bases, with 9 bases lying between them. CDR3 loop: CSVGETYEQYF. The CDR3 region has the DNA TGCAGTGTTGGGGAGACCTACGAGCAGTACTTC.

This clone showed up just a few times. V usage is TRBV18 and J usage is TRBJ1-2, with a weak D call TRBD1 (6 bases). Germline-derived CDR1 and CDR2 are KGHSH and LQKENI. This CDR3 contains 17 residues. The ends were cut back, 3 bases at V and 4 bases at J, with 21 bases in the middle. CDR3 protein: CASSPAVGSRGIYGYTF. For the CDR3, the DNA is TGTGCCAGCTCACCGGCGGTTGGTAGCAGGGGCATCTATGGCTACACCTTC.

The chain is built from TRBV5-1 and TRBJ1-4; 8 bases align to TRBD1. In germline, CDR1 is SGHRS, CDR2 YFSETQ. This CDR3 contains 15 residues. After removal of 0 bases from V and 7 bases from J, the junction contained 5 bases not matched to a gene. CDR3 sequence reads: CASSLDGTGGEKLFF. The CDR3 DNA is TGCGCCAGCAGCTTGGACGGGACAGGCGGTGAAAAACTGTTTTTT.

The CDR3 loop is CASSSTGSSYEQYV. The CDR3 DNA is TGTGCCAGCAGCTCGACCGGGTCCTCCTACGAGCAGTACGTC. The chain combines TRBV5-6 with TRBJ2-7; D is ambiguous. In germline, CDR1 is SGHDT, CDR2 YYEEEE. V dropped 3 bases and J dropped 0 bases, with 10 bases sitting between them. The CDR3 consists of 14 residues.

The genes are TRBV12-3 or TRBV12-4 and TRBJ1-3; possible D gene TRBD1, 5 bases. The CDR3 runs 13 residues. The ends were cut back, 4 bases at V and 2 bases at J, with 6 bases in the middle. In DNA, the CDR3 is TGTGCCAGCAGTTCAGGGACTGGAAACACCATATATTTT. Protein sequence: CASSSGTGNTIYF.

V gene TRBV5-8 combines with J gene TRBJ1-5; 7 bases map to TRBD1. V was pared by 4 bases and J by 5 bases, with 3 bases of the junction left unmatched. There are 13 residues in the CDR3. Germline V CDR1 and CDR2: SGHTS, YDEGEE. CDR3 DNA: TGTGCCAGCAGCGCTGACAGGGATCAGCCCCAGCATTTT. Protein: CASSADRDQPQHF.

The J gene is TRBJ1-6, the V gene TRBV4-1; D might be TRBD1 (5 bases). The V end was cut by 0 bases, the J end by 14 bases, with 8 bases between. CDR3 length equals 12 residues. Germline loops: CDR1 MGHRA, CDR2 YSYEKL. The CDR3 protein is CASSQDGATLHF. CDR3 sequence (DNA): TGCGCCAGCAGCCAAGATGGGGCTACCCTCCACTTT.

This clone was counted a single time. The rearrangement uses TRBV3-1 (or the pseudogene TRBV3-2) and TRBJ1-6; D gene ambiguous. CDR3 length equals 13 residues. The V and J ends lost 0 bases and 9 bases respectively, with 6 bases between them. CDR1 is LGHDT, CDR2 YNNKEL, per germline (reference sequence). The CDR3 DNA is TGTGCCAGCAGCCAAGAAGGGAGTTCACCCCTCCACTTT. Encoded protein: CASSQEGSSPLHF.

This rearrangement joins TRBV3-1 (or the pseudogene TRBV3-2) to TRBJ2-1; 10 bases fit TRBD2. In germline, CDR1 is LGHDT, CDR2 YNNKEL (reference sequence). This CDR3 is 15 amino acids long. Trimming removed 6 bases from V and 5 bases from J; junction bases left unmatched: 7. This CDR3 reads CASSSIAGGDNEQFF. CDR3 DNA sequence: TGTGCCAGCAGTTCAATAGCGGGGGGTGACAATGAGCAGTTCTTC.

The V gene is TRBV19, the J gene TRBJ1-4; D possibly corresponds to TRBD1 (6 bases). The CDR3 spans 14 residues. Per the germline V gene, CDR1 is LNHDA and CDR2 is SQIVND (reference sequence). Trimming took 6 bases from V and 4 from J, leaving 12 bases between them. The chain's CDR3 is CASRDRGHNEKLFF. The CDR3 bases are TGTGCCAGTAGGGACCGGGGACATAATGAAAAACTGTTTTTT.

This clone has just one count. V and J are TRBV6-5 and TRBJ1-1; possible D gene TRBD1, 5 bases. This CDR3 contains 13 residues. The germline V gene encodes CDR1 MNHEY and CDR2 SVGAGI. V was trimmed by 7 bases and J by 0 bases, leaving 9 bases between them. The CDR3 sequence: CASTQQVNTEAFF. The DNA for the CDR3 is TGTGCCAGCACCCAACAGGTGAACACTGAAGCTTTCTTT.

The chain recombines TRBV6-4 with TRBJ2-2; 8 bases are shared with TRBD1. V was clipped by 4 bases and J by 3 bases; unmatched bases: 1. Germline V CDR1 and CDR2: MRHNA, SNTAGT. This CDR3 has 14 amino acids. The CDR3: CASSATGDTGELFF. The CDR3 coding sequence is TGTGCCAGCAGTGCGACAGGGGACACCGGGGAGCTGTTTTTT.

The chain couples TRBV9 to TRBJ1-3, with no clear D. The length of the CDR3 is 17 residues. Germline V lookup: CDR1 SGDLS, CDR2 YYNGEE. Trimming left V 0 bases short and J 0 bases short, with 13 bases between. The CDR3 nucleotides are TGTGCCAGCAGCGTAGGTTCCGTTTACACCTCTGGAAACACCATATATTTT. It codes for CASSVGSVYTSGNTIYF.

The rearrangement joins TRBV6-4 to TRBJ2-3; 8 nucleotides match TRBD2. Germline V lookup: CDR1 MRHNA, CDR2 SNTAGT. The CDR3 has 15 amino acids. V shed 4 bases, J shed 0 bases, and the junction held 3 bases outside the gene matches. CDR3 nucleotide sequence: TGTGCCAGCAGTGTTACTAGCGGAAGCACAGATACGCAGTATTTT. It specifies CASSVTSGSTDTQYF.

The gene calls are TRBV15 and TRBJ1-1, with 11 bases matching TRBD1. Germline assignment: CDR1 LNHNV and CDR2 YYDKDF (reference sequence). CDR3 length: 14 residues. J was trimmed by 4 bases and V by 5 bases; bases with no gene match: 3. Here the CDR3 DNA reads TGTGCCACCAGCTCCGGGACAGGGGGCACTGAAGCTTTCTTT. Encoded protein: CATSSGTGGTEAFF.

This clone was observed once. The rearrangement links TRBV6-5 to TRBJ2-1, with TRBD2 identical over 8 bases. This CDR3 has 16 amino acids. The V gene's germline CDR1 is MNHEY and CDR2 SVGAGI. V lost 0 bases and J lost 7; bases outside the gene matches: 8. The CDR3 bases are TGTGCCAGCAGTTACTCCAACGGGGGGGCGGGGAATGAGCAGTTCTTC. This sequence encodes CASSYSNGGAGNEQFF.

J is TRBJ1-1 and V is TRBV9; D possibly corresponds to TRBD1 (6 bases). CDR3 length: 16 amino acids. Trimming shortened V by 3 bases and J by 2 bases, and 17 bases separated the two germline ends. Germline V lookup: CDR1 SGDLS, CDR2 YYNGEE. CDR3 protein: CASSAPAGGPNTEAFF. DNA of the CDR3: TGTGCCAGCAGCGCCCCCGCGGGGGGGCCTAACACTGAAGCTTTCTTT. Full variable domain (outside the CDR3, taken from reference TRBV9 and TRBJ1-1): DSGVTQTPKHLITATGQRVTLRCSPRSGDLSVYWYQQSLDQGLQFLIQYYNGEERAKGNILERFSAQQFPDLHSELNLSSLELGDSALYFCASSAPAGGPNTEAFFGQGTRLTVV.

V and J are TRBV3-1 (or the pseudogene TRBV3-2) and TRBJ2-5; TRBD2 agrees at 16 bases. The CDR3 sequence is 19 residues long. CDR1 is LGHDT and CDR2 is YNNKEL in the germline V gene (reference sequence). V was clipped by 4 bases and J by 4 bases; unmatched bases: 12. CDR3 amino acids: CASSLHPGLAGGFRETQYF. Written as DNA, the CDR3 is TGTGCCAGCAGCCTTCATCCGGGACTAGCGGGGGGGTTTAGAGAGACCCAGTACTTC.

This clone occurred a few times. The V gene is TRBV14, the J gene TRBJ1-1; no firm D call. Germline V CDR1 and CDR2: SGHDN, FVKESK. The CDR3 totals 14 residues. Trimming pared 1 base from V and 6 bases from J, leaving 12 bases between. The CDR3 DNA is TGTGCCAGCAGCCAAGTCTTATCCGTTTCTGAAGCTTTCTTT. Its protein product is CASSQVLSVSEAFF.

This clone has just a few counts. This chain links TRBV20-1 with TRBJ1-1, with TRBD1 matching 9 bases. This CDR3 spans 17 amino acids. Germline V gene data show CDR1 as DFQATT and CDR2 as SNEGSKA (reference sequence). V was clipped by 3 bases and J by 0 bases; unmatched bases: 11. In DNA form, the CDR3 reads TGCAGTGCTAGTAACAGGGGGCTGCTTCGAATGAACACTGAAGCTTTCTTT. Translating it yields CSASNRGLLRMNTEAFF.

This sequence joins TRBV3-1 (or the pseudogene TRBV3-2) and TRBJ1-5; 7 positions agree with TRBD1. After removal of 4 bases from V and 4 bases from J, the junction contained 10 bases not matched to a gene. The CDR3 sequence is 16 residues long. Germline values: CDR1 LGHDT, CDR2 YNNKEL (reference sequence). The CDR3 loop reads CASSLPRDSWNQPQHF. In DNA form, the CDR3 reads TGTGCCAGCAGCCTCCCGAGGGACAGCTGGAATCAGCCCCAGCATTTT.

The chain combines TRBV7-9 with TRBJ2-1, with no clear D. V gave up 5 bases and J gave up 4 bases, with 12 bases separating them. Germline-derived CDR1 and CDR2 are SEHNR and FQNEAQ (reference sequence). This CDR3 contains 14 residues. CDR3 sequence: CASSGPAAYNEQFF. CDR3 nucleotides: TGTGCCAGCAGCGGGCCGGCAGCTTACAATGAGCAGTTCTTC.

The chain combines TRBV9 with TRBJ2-5; 8 bases agree with TRBD1. Germline trimming cut 5 bases from V and 4 bases from J; bases unmatched to any gene: 13. Germline assignment: CDR1 SGDLS and CDR2 YYNGEE. The CDR3 length is 16 residues. In nucleotides, the CDR3 is TGTGCCAGCAGTCTACAGACAGGGGCGTTCTTAGAGACCCAGTACTTC. It codes for CASSLQTGAFLETQYF.

V usage is TRBV12-5 and J usage is TRBJ1-5; 7 bases align to TRBD1. In germline, CDR1 is LGHNT, CDR2 FRNRAP. The CDR3 loop spans 13 amino acids. The junction had 3 bases not matched to a gene; V was cut back by 6 bases and J by 4 bases. The CDR3 here is CASGSTGNQPQHF. The CDR3, as DNA: TGTGCTAGTGGGTCGACAGGGAATCAGCCCCAGCATTTT.

This chain links TRBV7-3 with TRBJ1-1, with 7 bases aligning to TRBD1. V lost 5 bases to trimming and J lost 8 bases; unmatched junction nucleotides: 17. The germline gives CDR1 SGHTA, CDR2 FQGTGA. The CDR3 is 16 amino acids. CDR3 region: CASSPGTVPGSAEAFF. The CDR3 DNA reads TGTGCCAGCAGCCCCGGGACAGTGCCCGGATCTGCAGAAGCTTTCTTT.